The 26 T cell receptor beta chains listed next were all sequenced from one sample in a study of shared clonotypes between healthy human individuals. Measured with immunoSEQ multiplex PCR; TCRdb has only the in-frame clones, and not every one. The repertoire holds about 680,000 clones, about 91% seen once, with nearly 25% in the top ten. CD8 cells regarded as naive lacked CD45RO, were positively chosen for CCR7, and omitted terminally differentiated effector memory CD45RA+ cells. Input material: naive CD8+ T cells sorted from blood. The receptors here all came from a young man in good health.

The chain carries TRBV19 and TRBJ1-5; D unresolved. V dropped 2 bases and J dropped 1 base, with 6 bases sitting between them. Germline values: CDR1 LNHDA, CDR2 SQIVND (reference sequence). The CDR3 is made up of 14 amino acids. The CDR3 loop is CASSISLSNQPQHF. In nucleotides, the CDR3 is TGTGCCAGTAGTATATCCCTGAGCAATCAGCCCCAGCATTTT.

The chain is built from TRBV7-9 and TRBJ2-7, with 9 nucleotides matching TRBD2. V trimming: 5 bases; J trimming: 1 base; junction bases outside the gene matches: 12. Looked up from germline, CDR1 is SEHNR and CDR2 is FQNEAQ (reference sequence). This CDR3 has 17 amino acids. The CDR3 DNA reads TGTGCCAGCAGCGGTAGCTCGGGCGGGAGGGGATCCTACGAGCAGTACTTC. Translation gives CASSGSSGGRGSYEQYF.

The V gene is TRBV28, the J gene TRBJ2-5; the match to TRBD2 covers 10 bases. Germline assignment: CDR1 MDHEN and CDR2 SYDVKM. This CDR3 region has 17 residues. Trimming at V came to 2 bases and at J to 4 bases, leaving 10 bases not matched to a gene. CDR3 DNA: TGTGCCAGCAGTTTACTAGCGGGAGTAGGTTTGGGAGAGACCCAGTACTTC. Protein product: CASSLLAGVGLGETQYF.

The chain joins TRBV15 to TRBJ2-6; no definite D call. This CDR3 region has 13 residues. Germline V gene data show CDR1 as LNHNV and CDR2 as YYDKDF (reference sequence). The V gene lost 5 bases and the J gene lost 7 bases, with 9 bases spanning the gap. CDR3 coding DNA: TGTGCCACCAGCTCTCCGCCCGCCAACGTCCTGACTTTC. Its protein product is CATSSPPANVLTF.

The V call is TRBV13, the J call TRBJ2-5; D is uncertain. This CDR3 spans 14 amino acids. Trimming left V 2 bases short and J 5 bases short, with 12 bases between. Germline V lookup: CDR1 PRHDT, CDR2 FYEKMQ (reference sequence). The CDR3 region has the DNA TGTGCCAGCAGCTTACGCAGCGACGGGGAGACCCAGTACTTC. This translates into CASSLRSDGETQYF.

The V call is TRBV6-1, the J call TRBJ2-1; 7 bases match TRBD1. The J segment lost 3 bases and the V segment lost 7 bases, leaving 3 bases of the junction unmatched. The CDR3 is 13 amino acids. Per germline, CDR1 MNHNS and CDR2 SASEGT. CDR3: CASTWDSYNEQFF. The CDR3 nucleotides read TGTGCCAGCACTTGGGACAGCTACAATGAGCAGTTCTTC.

The sample holds a few counts of this clone. The chain recombines TRBV7-2 with TRBJ2-3; D is possibly TRBD2 (7 bases). The V and J ends lost 6 bases and 2 bases respectively, with 21 bases between them. The CDR3 covers 17 residues. Germline values: CDR1 SGHTA, CDR2 FQGNSA. CDR3 sequence: CASRQLRGPPPTDTQYF. The CDR3 nucleotides read TGTGCCAGCAGACAGCTGCGGGGGCCCCCCCCCACAGATACGCAGTATTTT.

As for this clone: Other nucleotide sequences from this sample produce the same CDR3. The chain uses TRBV27 and TRBJ2-1; D is unresolved. Looked up from germline, CDR1 is MNHEY and CDR2 is SMNVEV (reference sequence). CDR3 length equals 11 residues. Trimming left V 5 bases short and J 4 bases short, with 3 bases between. In DNA form, the CDR3 reads TGTGCCAGCAGTGTTTACAATGAGCAGTTCTTC. Its protein is CASSVYNEQFF.

V and J are TRBV27 and TRBJ2-2; possibly TRBD1 or TRBD2 for D (5 bases each). With 8 bases removed from V and 6 bases from J, the gap between germline ends came to 10 bases. Looked up from germline, CDR1 is MNHEY and CDR2 is SMNVEV (reference sequence). This CDR3 spans 12 amino acids. CDR3 protein: CASAGDPGELFF. As DNA, the CDR3 is TGTGCCAGCGCTGGGGACCCCGGGGAGCTGTTTTTT.

V usage is TRBV7-6 and J usage is TRBJ2-2; 7 nucleotides line up with TRBD1. Germline loops: CDR1 SGHVS, CDR2 FNYEAQ. The CDR3 sequence is 18 residues long. V dropped 5 bases and J dropped 0; count of bases not matched to a gene: 12. CDR3 DNA sequence: TGTGCCAGCAGCACAAGACAGGGATTCACTACGAACACCGGGGAGCTGTTTTTT. It is translated as CASSTRQGFTTNTGELFF.

This chain connects TRBV5-1 to TRBJ2-3, with 8 bases lining up with TRBD1. CDR1 is SGHRS, CDR2 YFSETQ, per germline. The CDR3 is 16 amino acids. With V trimmed by 0 bases and J by 0 bases, 3 bases remained unmatched. CDR3 coding DNA: TGCGCCAGCAGCTTGGGGACAGGGATGAGCACAGATACGCAGTATTTT. It encodes CASSLGTGMSTDTQYF.

The CDR3 here is CASSTLTAQETQYF. CDR3 nucleotide sequence: TGTGCCAGCAGTACCCTGACAGCCCAAGAGACCCAGTACTTC. The V gene is TRBV28, the J gene TRBJ2-5; maybe TRBD1 (5 bases). From germline, CDR1 is MDHEN and CDR2 SYDVKM. V dropped 5 bases and J dropped 1 base, with 11 bases sitting between them. The CDR3 totals 14 residues.

Points on this clone: The junction departs from germline at one end; a sequencing error may be responsible. The chain recombines TRBV9 with TRBJ2-5, with unresolved D. The V gene's germline CDR1 is SGDLS and CDR2 YYNGEE. The CDR3 has 8 residues. CDR3 sequence reads: CASSPGNF. The CDR3 DNA reads TGTGCCAGCAGCCCAGGAAACTTC.

The chain recombines TRBV15 with TRBJ2-7, with 9 bases that match TRBD2. Germline CDR1 reads LNHNV; CDR2 reads YYDKDF (reference sequence). The CDR3 covers 13 residues. The V and J ends lost 6 bases and 5 bases, in that order; junction bases with no gene match: 5. The CDR3 coding sequence is TGTGCCACCAGGGCTAGCGGGACGAACGAGCAGTACTTC. Translating gives CATRASGTNEQYF.

This clone appeared a few times. The chain is built from TRBV6-4 and TRBJ2-1, with 10 positions matching TRBD2. Looked up from germline, CDR1 is MRHNA and CDR2 is SNTAGT. V shed 3 bases, J shed 8 bases, and the junction held 7 bases outside the gene matches. This CDR3 spans 15 amino acids. The CDR3 DNA reads as TGTGCCAGCAGTGAGGCTAGCGGGAGTGTTGATGAGCAGTTCTTC. Amino acids: CASSEASGSVDEQFF.

The J gene is TRBJ2-3, the V gene TRBV6-5; no clear D gene. Germline V gives CDR1 MNHEY, CDR2 SVGAGI. The CDR3 loop spans 13 amino acids. V lost 0 bases, J lost 5 bases, and 6 bases lay in between. The CDR3 coding sequence is TGTGCCAGCAGTTACTCGAATGTAGATACGCAGTATTTT. Translating gives CASSYSNVDTQYF.

The chain is built from TRBV7-6 and TRBJ1-4; D ambiguous. Germline CDR1 reads SGHVS; CDR2 reads FNYEAQ. V was cut by 5 bases and J by 6 bases, with 10 bases left in between. The CDR3 totals 13 residues. In DNA form, the CDR3 reads TGTGCCAGCAGCGCCGCCTTAGATGAAAAACTGTTTTTT. The encoded protein is CASSAALDEKLFF.

This chain uses TRBV7-3 with TRBJ2-3; tentatively, D is TRBD1 or TRBD2 (6 bases each). The CDR3 runs 14 residues. Trimming pared 5 bases from V and 4 bases from J, leaving 13 bases between. From germline, CDR1 is SGHTA and CDR2 FQGTGA. The CDR3 sequence: CASSRGAGSDTQYF. The CDR3 DNA reads TGTGCCAGCAGCAGGGGGGCAGGGTCAGATACGCAGTATTTT.

As to this clone: Given a far larger clone just one base away, this is likely a sequencing read error. The chain is built from TRBV7-9 and TRBJ2-7, with a possible D match to TRBD2 (5 bases). V lost 5 bases to trimming and J lost 3 bases, with 5 bases between them. The CDR3 runs 11 residues. From germline, CDR1 is SEHNR and CDR2 FQNEAQ (reference sequence). The CDR3 coding sequence is TGTGCCAGCAGCGACTACTACGAGCAGTACTTC. As protein: CASSDYYEQYF. The full variable domain, with the rest looked up from reference TRBV7-9 and TRBJ2-7, is DTGVSQNPRHKITKRGQNVTFRCDPISEHNRLYWYRQTLGQGPEFLTYFQNEAQLEKSRLLSDRFSAERPKGSFSTLEIQRTEQGDSAMYLCASSDYYEQYFGPGTRLTVT.

CDR3 region: CASSESIGTSNTDTQYF. The CDR3 nucleotides are TGCGCCAGCAGTGAGTCAATCGGGACTAGCAACACAGATACGCAGTATTTT. The chain uses TRBV10-2 and TRBJ2-3; 9 bases fit TRBD2. Losses at the gene ends were 0 bases for V and 2 bases for J; bases not matched to a gene: 6. From germline, CDR1 is WSHSY and CDR2 SAAADI. The CDR3 is 17 residues long.

Remarks on this clone: This same CDR3 is encoded by further DNA sequences in the sample. This chain uses TRBV9 with TRBJ2-2; D is possibly TRBD2 (6 bases). Between the trimmed V and J ends, which lost 5 bases and 5 bases, there was a span of 7 bases. Germline CDR1 is SGDLS and CDR2 is YYNGEE. The CDR3 loop spans 12 amino acids. CDR3 loop: CASRRGTGELFF. The CDR3 DNA is TGTGCCAGCAGACGGGGGACCGGGGAGCTGTTTTTT. The whole variable domain, filled in from reference TRBV9 and TRBJ2-2, reads DSGVTQTPKHLITATGQRVTLRCSPRSGDLSVYWYQQSLDQGLQFLIQYYNGEERAKGNILERFSAQQFPDLHSELNLSSLELGDSALYFCASRRGTGELFFGEGSRLTVL.

The chain carries TRBV15 and TRBJ2-7; 12 nucleotides align to TRBD1. The CDR3 covers 16 residues. Per the germline V gene, CDR1 is LNHNV and CDR2 is YYDKDF (reference sequence). With 3 bases clipped from V and 5 bases from J, the junction kept 8 bases outside the gene matches. The CDR3 sequence: CATSRTTGTGGDEQYF. CDR3 sequence (DNA): TGTGCCACCAGCAGGACGACCGGGACAGGGGGCGACGAGCAGTACTTC.

The genes are TRBV7-9 and TRBJ2-1; perhaps TRBD2 as D (6 bases). This CDR3 has 13 amino acids. V gave up 5 bases and J gave up 10 bases, with 15 bases separating them. Germline V gives CDR1 SEHNR, CDR2 FQNEAQ (reference sequence). This chain's CDR3 is CASSPVLAVEQFF. The CDR3 nucleotides read TGTGCCAGCAGCCCCGTACTAGCAGTAGAGCAGTTCTTC. Filled out from reference TRBV7-9 and TRBJ2-1, the complete variable domain reads DTGVSQNPRHKITKRGQNVTFRCDPISEHNRLYWYRQTLGQGPEFLTYFQNEAQLEKSRLLSDRFSAERPKGSFSTLEIQRTEQGDSAMYLCASSPVLAVEQFFGPGTRLTVL.

The rearrangement links TRBV7-2 to TRBJ1-4; D is uncertain. The germline V and J ends were trimmed by 1 base and 0 bases, with 9 bases remaining between them. This CDR3 is 16 amino acids long. Germline V lookup: CDR1 SGHTA, CDR2 FQGNSA. In DNA, the CDR3 is TGTGCCAGCAGCTTAGATTTCAGGACAACTAATGAAAAACTGTTTTTT. Translated: CASSLDFRTTNEKLFF.

This clone came up once. This chain uses TRBV14 with TRBJ1-1; D is unclear. CDR1 and CDR2 (germline): SGHDN, FVKESK. The CDR3 totals 15 residues. The ends were cut back, 0 bases at V and 6 bases at J, with 14 bases in the middle. Here the CDR3 DNA reads TGTGCCAGCAGCCAAGACGGGGAAGGGATCCCTGAAGCTTTCTTT. This gives the protein CASSQDGEGIPEAFF.

The chain combines TRBV9 with TRBJ2-3; D is possibly TRBD2 (5 bases). CDR1 SGDLS and CDR2 YYNGEE come from the germline V gene. The CDR3 is made up of 15 amino acids. Trimming shortened V by 3 bases and J by 0 bases, and 11 bases separated the two germline ends. In nucleotides, the CDR3 is TGTGCCAGCAGCGCTTCTAGCTTCAGCACAGATACGCAGTATTTT. It codes for CASSASSFSTDTQYF.